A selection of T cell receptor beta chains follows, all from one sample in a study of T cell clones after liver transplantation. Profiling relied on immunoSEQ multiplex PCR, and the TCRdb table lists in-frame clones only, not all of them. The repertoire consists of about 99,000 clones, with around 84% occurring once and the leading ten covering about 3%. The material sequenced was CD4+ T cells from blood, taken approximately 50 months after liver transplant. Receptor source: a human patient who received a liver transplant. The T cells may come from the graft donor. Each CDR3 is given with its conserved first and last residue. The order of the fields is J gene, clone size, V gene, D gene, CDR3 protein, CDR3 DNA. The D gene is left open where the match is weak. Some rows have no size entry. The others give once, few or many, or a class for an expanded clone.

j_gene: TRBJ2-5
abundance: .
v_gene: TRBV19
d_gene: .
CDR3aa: CASSLQRPAETQYF
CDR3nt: TGTGCCAGTAGTCTCCAACGTCCGGCAGAGACCCAGTACTTC

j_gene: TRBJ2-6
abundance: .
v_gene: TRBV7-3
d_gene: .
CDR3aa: CASSLASSGANVLTF
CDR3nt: TGTGCCAGCAGCTTAGCGTCCTCTGGGGCCAACGTCCTGACTTTC

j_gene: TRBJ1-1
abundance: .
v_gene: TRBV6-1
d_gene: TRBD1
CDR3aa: CASRVTGRVGVEAFF
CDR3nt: TGTGCCAGCAGGGTGACAGGGAGGGTTGGAGTCGAAGCTTTCTTT

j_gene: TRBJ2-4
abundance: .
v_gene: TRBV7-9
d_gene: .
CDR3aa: CASSLAGNIQYF
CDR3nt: TGTGCCAGCAGCTTAGCAGGGAACATTCAGTACTTC

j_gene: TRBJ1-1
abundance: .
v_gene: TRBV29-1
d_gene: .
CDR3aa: CSVKGSAEAFF
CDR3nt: TGCAGCGTCAAAGGTAGCGCTGAAGCTTTCTTT

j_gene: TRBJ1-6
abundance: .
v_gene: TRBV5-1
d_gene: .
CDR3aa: CASSSDGQNSPLHF
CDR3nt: TGCGCCAGCAGCTCCGATGGACAGAATTCACCCCTCCACTTT

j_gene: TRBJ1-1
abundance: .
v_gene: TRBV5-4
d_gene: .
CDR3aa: CASSFRQLMNTEAFF
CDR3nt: TGTGCCAGCAGCTTTAGACAGCTGATGAACACTGAAGCTTTCTTT

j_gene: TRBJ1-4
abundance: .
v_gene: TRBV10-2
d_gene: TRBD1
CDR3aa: CASSEDGQGGKLFF
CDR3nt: TGCGCCAGCAGTGAGGATGGACAGGGAGGTAAACTGTTTTTT

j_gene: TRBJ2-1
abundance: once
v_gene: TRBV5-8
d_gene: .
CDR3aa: CASSLGTQGYNEQFF
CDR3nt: TGTGCCAGCAGCTTAGGGACACAGGGCTACAATGAGCAGTTCTTC

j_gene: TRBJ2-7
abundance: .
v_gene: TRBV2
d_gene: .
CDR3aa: CASSYTSQSYEQYF
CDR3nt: TGTGCCAGCAGTTACACTAGCCAATCCTACGAGCAGTACTTC

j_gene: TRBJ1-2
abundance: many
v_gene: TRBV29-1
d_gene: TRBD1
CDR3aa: CSVAAGQGASGYTF
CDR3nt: TGCAGCGTCGCCGCCGGCCAGGGGGCGTCCGGCTACACCTTC

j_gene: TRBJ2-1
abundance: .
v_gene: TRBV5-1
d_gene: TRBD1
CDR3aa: CASTLGQGTYNEQFF
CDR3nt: TGCGCCAGCACCCTGGGACAGGGGACCTACAATGAGCAGTTCTTC

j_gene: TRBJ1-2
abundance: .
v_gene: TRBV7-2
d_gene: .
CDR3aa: CASSSQGAGYTF
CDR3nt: TGTGCCAGCAGCTCCCAGGGTGCTGGCTACACCTTC

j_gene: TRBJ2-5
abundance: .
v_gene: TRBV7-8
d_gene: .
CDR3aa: CASSLRPVEGTQYF
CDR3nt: TGTGCCAGCAGCTTAAGGCCAGTCGAGGGGACCCAGTACTTC

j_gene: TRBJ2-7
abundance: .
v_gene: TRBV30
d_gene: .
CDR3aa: CAWSGVYEQYF
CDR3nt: TGTGCCTGGAGTGGTGTATACGAGCAGTACTTC

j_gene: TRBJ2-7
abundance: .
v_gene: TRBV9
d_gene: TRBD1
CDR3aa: CASSPDGQGSEQYF
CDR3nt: TGTGCCAGCAGCCCAGACGGACAGGGAAGCGAGCAGTACTTC

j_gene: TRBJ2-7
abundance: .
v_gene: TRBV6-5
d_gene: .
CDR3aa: CASRSGQRVNEQYF
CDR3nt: TGTGCCAGCAGGTCGGGACAGCGGGTCAACGAGCAGTACTTC

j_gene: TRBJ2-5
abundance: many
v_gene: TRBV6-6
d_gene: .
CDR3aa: CASSRDLETQYF
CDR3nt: TGTGCCAGCAGTCGGGACCTGGAGACCCAGTACTTC

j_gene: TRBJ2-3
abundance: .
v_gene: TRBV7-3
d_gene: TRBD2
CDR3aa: CASSLSSGLGAAGAQYF
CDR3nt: TGTGCCAGCAGCTTAAGCTCGGGACTAGGGGCTGCCGGGGCGCAGTATTTT